The 28 T cell receptor beta chains presented below share a single source sample, sequenced in a study of long-term antiretroviral therapy in people with HIV. Running of the v3.0 immunoSEQ assay took place at survey level. The repertoire was sequenced with immunoSEQ multiplex PCR; TCRdb's copy has only in-frame clones and lacks some. This sample has around 25,000 clones; approximately 81% occur once, and the top ten carry roughly a tenth. This material consisted of unsorted PBMCs, taken 2.3 years after starting antiretroviral therapy. The receptors were gathered from a man between 40 and 49 years old with HIV.

This chain uses TRBV11-2 with TRBJ1-1; TRBD1 agrees at 9 bases. The germline V gene has CDR1 SGHAT and CDR2 FQNNGV. V was clipped by 0 bases and J by 4 bases; unmatched bases: 12. The CDR3 loop spans 18 amino acids. The CDR3 DNA follows: TGTGCCAGCAGCTTAGATCGTCCCGGGACAGGGATGAGCACTGAAGCTTTCTTT. It yields the protein CASSLDRPGTGMSTEAFF. The whole variable domain, remainder taken from reference TRBV11-2 and TRBJ1-1, is EAGVAQSPRYKIIEKRQSVAFWCNPISGHATLYWYQQILGQGPKLLIQFQNNGVVDDSQLPKDRFSAERLKGVDSTLKIQPAKLEDSAVYLCASSLDRPGTGMSTEAFFGQGTRLTVV.

The CDR3 loop is CASSLNRGMNTGELFF. The CDR3 region has the DNA TGTGCCAGCAGCTTAAACCGGGGAATGAACACCGGGGAGCTGTTTTTT. The chain employs TRBV13 and TRBJ2-2, with D perhaps matching TRBD2 (5 bases). Germline V lookup: CDR1 PRHDT, CDR2 FYEKMQ (reference sequence). Trimming took off 2 bases at V and 1 base at J, with 11 bases between the two ends. The CDR3 consists of 16 residues.

This clone turned up a few times. This chain uses TRBV5-1 with TRBJ1-2, with TRBD1 as a possible D gene (5 bases). The germline V gene encodes CDR1 SGHRS and CDR2 YFSETQ. This CDR3 contains 15 residues. V dropped 4 bases and J dropped 8 bases, with 21 bases sitting between them. The CDR3 DNA reads TGCGCCAGCAGCCCAGGGACGGCCGGGAGGAGCGGCTACACCTTC. As protein: CASSPGTAGRSGYTF. The complete variable domain, with remaining parts taken from reference TRBV5-1 and TRBJ1-2, reads KAGVTQTPRYLIKTRGQQVTLSCSPISGHRSVSWYQQTPGQGLQFLFEYFSETQRNKGNFPGRFSGRQFSNSRSEMNVSTLELGDSALYLCASSPGTAGRSGYTFGSGTRLTVV.

The rearrangement links TRBV19 to TRBJ2-1, with 9 bases that match TRBD1. The CDR3 is made up of 16 amino acids. Germline V lookup: CDR1 LNHDA, CDR2 SQIVND (reference sequence). The trim removed 6 bases at V and 0 bases at J, leaving 6 bases unmatched. CDR3 sequence reads: CASRLTGGLSYNEQFF. The CDR3 DNA reads as TGTGCCAGTAGACTCACAGGGGGCCTCTCCTACAATGAGCAGTTCTTC.

The J gene is TRBJ2-3, the V gene TRBV4-2; D is unclear. V was pared by 2 bases and J by 1 base, with 16 bases between. Germline assignment: CDR1 LGHNA and CDR2 YNFKEQ. The CDR3 is 17 amino acids. The chain's CDR3 is CASSQNLARAGTDTQYF. CDR3 in DNA: TGTGCCAGCAGCCAAAATTTGGCCCGGGCGGGCACAGATACGCAGTATTTT.

The rearrangement uses TRBV29-1 and TRBJ1-1; perhaps TRBD1 as D (6 bases). The CDR3 totals 15 residues. CDR1 and CDR2 from the germline V gene are SQVTM and ANQGSEA. Trimming removed 7 bases from V and 0 bases from J, with 18 bases in between. The CDR3 bases are TGCAGCGCCGAAGGGGGGGGCTCTTTGAACACTGAAGCTTTCTTT. It specifies CSAEGGGSLNTEAFF.

The chain uses TRBV6-1 and TRBJ1-6, with 9 nucleotides matching TRBD1. The V and J ends lost 7 bases and 8 bases, in that order; junction bases with no gene match: 6. The CDR3 length is 14 residues. CDR1 is MNHNS and CDR2 is SASEGT in the germline V gene. The CDR3 loop is CASNEQGAYSPLHF. In DNA form, the CDR3 reads TGTGCCAGCAACGAACAGGGGGCGTATTCACCCCTCCACTTT.

In this sample, this clone turned up a few times. V usage is TRBV2 and J usage is TRBJ2-2, with D unclear. The CDR3 covers 14 residues. Trimming left V 4 bases short and J 1 base short, with 7 bases between. Per the germline V gene, CDR1 is SNHLY and CDR2 is FYNNEI. The CDR3 sequence is CASSGPGNTGELFF. In DNA form, the CDR3 reads TGTGCCAGCAGTGGACCGGGGAACACCGGGGAGCTGTTTTTT.

This clone turned up a few times. The chain employs TRBV19 and TRBJ1-2; D ambiguous. Germline lookup yields CDR1 LNHDA and CDR2 SQIVND (reference sequence). CDR3 length equals 13 residues. V was pared by 8 bases and J by 2 bases, with 12 bases between. The CDR3 coding sequence is TGTGCCAGTCAAGGACCGGGGAACTATGGCTACACCTTC. It is translated as CASQGPGNYGYTF.

This sequence joins TRBV19 and TRBJ2-4; D may be TRBD1 or TRBD2 (6 bases each). CDR3 length equals 16 residues. Trimming removed 6 bases at V and 4 bases at J, with 19 bases between. In germline, CDR1 is LNHDA, CDR2 SQIVND (reference sequence). The CDR3 DNA reads TGTGCCAGTAGCGTGGGCGGGGACGGGACAAAAAACATTCAGTACTTC. Its protein is CASSVGGDGTKNIQYF.

This clone was seen a handful of times. The genes are TRBV19 and TRBJ1-2, with D possibly matching TRBD1 (6 bases). CDR3 length: 12 amino acids. Looked up from germline, CDR1 is LNHDA and CDR2 is SQIVND (reference sequence). With 2 bases removed from V and 5 bases from J, the gap between germline ends came to 6 bases. The CDR3, as DNA: TGTGCCAGTAGTATACAGGGGTATGGCTACACCTTC. Its translation is CASSIQGYGYTF.

The chain uses TRBV13 and TRBJ1-2; tentatively, D is TRBD1 (6 bases). The CDR3 covers 14 residues. Trimming stripped 5 bases from V and 6 bases from J, with 16 bases between. Germline V CDR1 and CDR2: PRHDT, FYEKMQ (reference sequence). The CDR3 loop reads CASSPQVGGHGYTF. The DNA of the CDR3 is TGTGCCAGCAGCCCCCAAGTGGGGGGCCATGGCTACACCTTC.

The J gene is TRBJ1-2, the V gene TRBV15, with unresolved D. Germline V lookup: CDR1 LNHNV, CDR2 YYDKDF (reference sequence). The V and J ends lost 0 bases and 0 bases respectively, with 11 bases between them. This CDR3 has 16 residues. The CDR3 region is CATSRDLGSANYGYTF. CDR3 in DNA: TGTGCCACCAGCAGAGATTTAGGGTCGGCTAACTATGGCTACACCTTC.

The chain carries TRBV5-5 and TRBJ2-2, with D possibly TRBD1 on 6 matching bases. Per the germline V gene, CDR1 is SGHKS and CDR2 is YYEKEE (reference sequence). V was shortened by 1 base and J by 4 bases, with 11 bases between the two germline ends. The CDR3 contains 15 residues. In DNA form, the CDR3 reads TGTGCCAGCAGCTTGACAGGGCTGGGCACCGGGGAGCTGTTTTTT. Its translation: CASSLTGLGTGELFF.

This chain links TRBV15 with TRBJ1-5; maybe TRBD1 (5 bases). The V end was cut by 0 bases, the J end by 0 bases, with 15 bases between. Germline-derived CDR1 and CDR2 are LNHNV and YYDKDF (reference sequence). This CDR3 comprises 18 residues. In nucleotides, the CDR3 is TGTGCCACCAGCAGAGATGGCTTGGGGGAAGATAGCAATCAGCCCCAGCATTTT. Its translation is CATSRDGLGEDSNQPQHF.

The chain combines TRBV6-1 with TRBJ1-1; 8 nucleotides agree with TRBD1. V lost 4 bases, J lost 2 bases, and 6 bases stayed unmatched. This CDR3 comprises 15 residues. Germline V CDR1 and CDR2: MNHNS, SASEGT. The CDR3 reads CASSARQGTNTEAFF. The CDR3 DNA is TGTGCCAGCAGTGCCCGACAGGGGACTAACACTGAAGCTTTCTTT.

This clone was detected only once. The J gene is TRBJ1-5, the V gene TRBV12-5, with 7 bases that match TRBD1. The CDR3 contains 14 residues. Germline CDR1 is LGHNT and CDR2 is FRNRAP. V shed 7 bases, J shed 6 bases, and the junction held 9 bases outside the gene matches. The DNA for the CDR3 is TGTGCTAGTGCACTCCGACAGGGATTTCAGCCCCAGCATTTT. Translated: CASALRQGFQPQHF.

The chain couples TRBV5-1 to TRBJ1-1; 9 bases are shared with TRBD1. The CDR3 extends over 14 amino acids. Unmatched junction bases numbered 2, after V lost 4 bases and J lost 1 base. The germline gives CDR1 SGHRS, CDR2 YFSETQ. The CDR3 region has the DNA TGCGCCAGCAGCCCGGACAGGGGGAACACTGAAGCTTTCTTT. Its translation: CASSPDRGNTEAFF.

A few counts support this clone. V and J are TRBV7-8 and TRBJ1-5, with TRBD1 identical over 7 bases. The ends lost 4 bases at V and 4 bases at J; junction bases unmatched: 4. CDR3 size: 14 residues. From germline, CDR1 is SGHVS and CDR2 FQNEAQ. CDR3 amino acids: CASSSTGANQPQHF. The DNA of the CDR3 is TGTGCCAGCAGCTCAACAGGGGCAAATCAGCCCCAGCATTTT.

V usage is TRBV12-2 and J usage is TRBJ2-1; TRBD2, the D gene given by the table, was not confirmed from the DNA. TRBV12-2 is a pseudogene segment. The CDR3 length is 18 residues. CDR3 amino acids: CASRFPRLAGKFYNEQFF. CDR3 in DNA: TGTGCAAGTCGCTTTCCCCGACTAGCGGGGAAATTCTACAATGAGCAGTTCTTC.

The chain links TRBV19 to TRBJ2-2; 11 positions match TRBD2. Germline-derived CDR1 and CDR2 are LNHDA and SQIVND (reference sequence). The CDR3 loop spans 14 amino acids. Trimming cost V 11 bases and J 5 bases; bases outside gene matches: 7. CDR3 residues: CASTSGTGTGELFF. As DNA, the CDR3 is TGTGCCTCGACTAGCGGGACGGGAACCGGGGAGCTGTTTTTT.

The chain couples TRBV11-3 to TRBJ2-7; D possibly corresponds to TRBD1 (6 bases). Trimming left V 5 bases short and J 3 bases short, with 14 bases between. CDR1 is SGHNT, CDR2 YENEEA, per germline. CDR3 size: 14 residues. CDR3 sequence reads: CASSPNRDNYEQYF. Here the CDR3 DNA reads TGTGCCAGCAGCCCTAACCGGGACAACTACGAGCAGTACTTC.

This clone came up once. The rearrangement links TRBV5-5 to TRBJ1-2, with 7 positions matching TRBD1. CDR3 length equals 15 residues. Germline trimming cut 4 bases from V and 2 bases from J; bases unmatched to any gene: 8. Looked up from germline, CDR1 is SGHKS and CDR2 is YYEKEE (reference sequence). The CDR3 region is CASSPQGTTNYGYTF. In DNA form, the CDR3 reads TGTGCCAGCAGCCCACAGGGGACTACCAACTATGGCTACACCTTC.

The chain uses TRBV25-1 and TRBJ2-3; possible D gene TRBD2, 6 bases. Germline-derived CDR1 and CDR2 are MGHDK and SYGVNS. The CDR3 has 15 amino acids. Trimming stripped 8 bases from V and 0 bases from J, with 15 bases between. The CDR3 DNA reads as TGTGCCAGCGATCCGGGGGTGTCTAGCACAGATACGCAGTATTTT. This translates into CASDPGVSSTDTQYF.

The sample holds one count of this clone. The J gene is TRBJ2-7, the V gene TRBV6-1, with a weak D call TRBD1 (6 bases). This CDR3 comprises 17 residues. Germline CDR1 MNHNS, CDR2 SASEGT. Trimming removed 0 bases at V and 0 bases at J, with 15 bases between. The CDR3 sequence: CASSEASGARSSYEQYF. The DNA for the CDR3 is TGTGCCAGCAGTGAAGCTTCAGGGGCCAGAAGCTCCTACGAGCAGTACTTC.

This clone was picked up one time. The gene calls are TRBV18 and TRBJ1-5; TRBD1 might be the D (6 bases). This CDR3 region has 14 residues. Germline lookup yields CDR1 KGHSH and CDR2 LQKENI. The V gene lost 2 bases and the J gene lost 11 bases, with 16 bases spanning the gap. CDR3 residues: CASSPGGGPWAQHF. DNA for the CDR3: TGTGCCAGCTCACCAGGGGGGGGGCCTTGGGCCCAGCATTTT.

The V call is TRBV9, the J call TRBJ2-5; 8 positions agree with TRBD2. The CDR3 extends over 19 amino acids. The junction had 13 bases not matched to a gene; V was cut back by 0 bases and J by 0 bases. Germline assignment: CDR1 SGDLS and CDR2 YYNGEE. The CDR3 sequence is CASSVGATGGARYQETQYF. CDR3 sequence (DNA): TGTGCCAGCAGCGTAGGGGCTACGGGGGGGGCCAGGTACCAAGAGACCCAGTACTTC.

This clone was detected only once. The V gene is TRBV13, the J gene TRBJ1-2; 9 bases align to TRBD1. After removal of 0 bases from V and 2 bases from J, the junction contained 1 base not matched to a gene. CDR1 is PRHDT and CDR2 is FYEKMQ in the germline V gene (reference sequence). The CDR3 runs 15 residues. The CDR3 loop reads CASSLGGTGNYGYTF. The CDR3 coding sequence is TGTGCCAGCAGCTTAGGGGGGACAGGGAACTATGGCTACACCTTC.